This is a list of T cell receptor beta chains from one sample in a study of blood T cell repertoires in COVID-19. TCRdb's copy holds only in-frame clones and misses some; the assay was immunoSEQ multiplex PCR. Of more than 90,000 clones in the sample, about 90% are singletons; the top ten hold roughly 7.9%. The sample taken for sequencing was peripheral blood. The receptors originated from a man between 70 and 80 years old who had recovered from COVID-19. Both conserved end residues are part of each CDR3. D genes are given only for firm matches. Not all rows give a size; the values are once, few, many and, for expanded clones, a class.

clone_size,v_call,d_call,j_call,cdr3_aa,cdr3_nt
.,TRBV5-4,TRBD2,TRBJ2-7,CASSLGVAGGYGGEQYF,TGTGCCAGCAGCTTGGGTGTAGCGGGAGGCTACGGGGGAGAGCAGTACTTC
.,TRBV28,TRBD2,TRBJ2-1,CASTPGGFYNEQFF,TGTGCCAGCACCCCGGGAGGGTTCTACAATGAGCAGTTCTTC
once,TRBV24-1,TRBD1,TRBJ2-3,CATSDLKKGAFTDTQYF,TGTGCCACCAGTGATTTGAAAAAGGGGGCTTTCACAGATACGCAGTATTTT
.,TRBV5-1,.,TRBJ2-5,CASRWNTVGETQYF,TGCGCCAGCCGGTGGAATACTGTCGGGGAGACCCAGTACTTC
.,TRBV5-1,TRBD2,TRBJ2-1,CASSFSGGAGNEQFF,TGCGCCAGCAGCTTTAGCGGGGGGGCGGGGAATGAGCAGTTCTTC
.,TRBV6-2/TRBV6-3,TRBD1,TRBJ2-7,CASSYLDRGTEQYF,TGTGCCAGCAGTTACCTCGACAGGGGTACCGAGCAGTACTTC
.,TRBV6-2/TRBV6-3,TRBD1,TRBJ2-5,CASSYATGHQETQYF,TGTGCCAGCAGTTACGCGACAGGGCACCAAGAGACCCAGTACTTC
.,TRBV5-1,TRBD1,TRBJ2-3,CASSPPGQGLDTQYF,TGCGCCAGCAGCCCACCGGGACAGGGGTTAGATACGCAGTATTTT
few,TRBV9,TRBD1,TRBJ1-4,CASSVGWGVGGGNEKLFF,TGTGCCAGCAGCGTAGGATGGGGAGTAGGGGGCGGCAATGAAAAACTGTTTTTT
.,TRBV5-4,TRBD2,TRBJ2-3,CASSLVAGGSFPTQYF,TGTGCCAGCAGCTTGGTAGCGGGGGGTTCCTTTCCTACGCAGTATTTT
.,TRBV6-5,.,TRBJ1-1,CAIQEQETEAFF,TGTGCCATACAGGAGCAGGAGACTGAAGCTTTCTTT
.,TRBV18,.,TRBJ2-2,CASSPPWSGQSTGELFF,TGTGCCAGCTCACCACCCTGGTCAGGACAGAGCACCGGGGAGCTGTTTTTT
.,TRBV5-6,TRBD1,TRBJ2-5,CASSFYRTGEETQYF,TGTGCCAGCAGCTTTTACCGGACAGGCGAGGAGACCCAGTACTTC
.,TRBV7-9,.,TRBJ2-5,CASRPRRGETQYF,TGTGCCAGCAGACCCCGAAGGGGAGAGACCCAGTACTTC
.,TRBV7-3,.,TRBJ2-5,CASSLTSTNRGTQYF,TGTGCCAGCAGCCTAACTAGCACCAACCGGGGGACCCAGTACTTC
.,TRBV30,TRBD2,TRBJ2-7,CAWSTRTSVSYEQYF,TGTGCCTGGAGTACCAGGACTAGCGTATCCTACGAGCAGTACTTC
.,TRBV19,.,TRBJ1-4,CASRTATTNEKLFF,TGTGCCAGTAGGACTGCCACAACTAATGAAAAACTGTTTTTT
.,TRBV7-8,.,TRBJ1-1,CASSRSYSTEAFF,TGTGCCAGCAGCCGTTCCTATTCCACTGAAGCTTTCTTT
.,TRBV5-6,TRBD2,TRBJ2-2,CASSLVPRGVMNTGELFF,TGTGCCAGCAGCTTGGTTCCGCGGGGGGTAATGAACACCGGGGAGCTGTTTTTT
.,TRBV28,.,TRBJ1-2,CASSHPWGRNGYTF,TGTGCCAGCAGCCATCCGTGGGGGCGGAATGGCTACACCTTC
.,TRBV7-2,.,TRBJ1-1,CASSLKRGGTEAFF,TGTGCCAGCAGCTTAAAGCGGGGAGGCACTGAAGCTTTCTTT
.,TRBV29-1,TRBD2,TRBJ2-3,CSAARTSEDTQYF,TGCAGCGCTGCCCGAACTAGCGAAGATACGCAGTATTTT
.,TRBV7-2,.,TRBJ2-2,CASSLILVGPGELFF,TGTGCCAGCAGCCTTATACTCGTGGGGCCCGGGGAGCTGTTTTTT
many,TRBV6-6,.,TRBJ1-1,CASSIPGEGTEAFF,TGTGCCAGCAGCATACCGGGTGAGGGCACTGAAGCTTTCTTT
.,TRBV4-3,.,TRBJ2-3,CASSQDDTSADTQYF,TGCGCCAGCAGCCAAGATGACACGAGTGCAGATACGCAGTATTTT
.,TRBV7-8,.,TRBJ1-5,CASSFSPRVGEHF,TGTGCCAGCAGCTTTTCTCCAAGGGTGGGAGAGCATTTT
once,TRBV5-1,TRBD1,TRBJ1-2,CASSYDWTGGYTF,TGCGCCAGCAGCTACGATTGGACAGGGGGCTACACCTTC
.,TRBV3-1/TRBV3-2,.,TRBJ1-6,CASSKDSAYYNSPLHF,TGTGCCAGCAGCAAGGACAGCGCCTACTATAATTCACCCCTCCACTTT
.,TRBV6-2/TRBV6-3,TRBD2,TRBJ2-7,CASSRLGTSGGASEQYF,TGTGCCAGCAGCCGACTCGGGACTAGCGGGGGGGCCTCCGAGCAGTACTTC
.,TRBV28,.,TRBJ2-2,CANQQDTTGELFF,TGTGCCAACCAACAGGACACAACCGGGGAGCTGTTTTTT
.,TRBV11-1,TRBD2,TRBJ2-1,CASSLGLAGGYEQFF,TGTGCCAGCAGCTTGGGACTAGCGGGGGGCTATGAGCAGTTCTTC
.,TRBV7-9,.,TRBJ2-3,CASSFRDTQYF,TGTGCCAGCAGCTTCCGAGATACGCAGTATTTT
many,TRBV2,.,TRBJ1-5,CASSRQDSNQPQHF,TGTGCCAGCAGTCGACAGGATAGCAATCAGCCCCAGCATTTT
.,TRBV18,TRBD2,TRBJ2-7,CASSPTSGSYEQYF,TGTGCCAGCTCACCAACTAGCGGGAGCTACGAGCAGTACTTC
.,TRBV29-1,.,TRBJ1-1,CSAGVDTEAFF,TGCAGCGCCGGGGTAGACACTGAAGCTTTCTTT